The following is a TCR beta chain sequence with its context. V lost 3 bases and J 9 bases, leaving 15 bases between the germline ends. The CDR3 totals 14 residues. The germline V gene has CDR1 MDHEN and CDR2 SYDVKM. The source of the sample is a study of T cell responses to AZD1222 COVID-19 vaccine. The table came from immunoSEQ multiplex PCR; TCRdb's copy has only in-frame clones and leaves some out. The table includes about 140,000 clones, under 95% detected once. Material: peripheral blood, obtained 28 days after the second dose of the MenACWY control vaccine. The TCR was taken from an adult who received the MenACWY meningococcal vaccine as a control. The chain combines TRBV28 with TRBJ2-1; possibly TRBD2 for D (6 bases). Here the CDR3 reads CASSFWRDQGEQFF. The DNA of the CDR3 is TGTGCCAGCAGTTTTTGGCGGGATCAGGGTGAGCAGTTCTTC.